Below are 7 T cell receptor beta chains sequenced from a single sample in a study of blood T cell repertoires in COVID-19. Produced via immunoSEQ multiplex PCR; TCRdb's table is partial and in-frame only. The sample lists about 220,000 clones, around 81% occurring once. Sequencing used peripheral blood. Receptor source: a human donor in a cohort sampled during active COVID-19.

The V call is TRBV12-3 or TRBV12-4, the J call TRBJ1-2; D not certain. CDR3 length: 11 amino acids. Trimming shortened V by 6 bases and J by 2 bases, and 4 bases separated the two germline ends. CDR3 nucleotide sequence: TGTGCCAGCAGCTTGAACTATGGCTACACCTTC. It encodes CASSLNYGYTF.

The J gene is TRBJ2-5, the V gene TRBV4-2; 8 nucleotides line up with TRBD2. Looked up from germline, CDR1 is LGHNA and CDR2 is YNFKEQ. The CDR3 is 16 residues long. With 2 bases clipped from V and 5 bases from J, the junction kept 10 bases outside the gene matches. The CDR3 sequence is CASSQSAGGATETQYF. The CDR3 DNA reads TGTGCCAGCAGCCAATCCGCCGGGGGGGCTACGGAGACCCAGTACTTC.

The J gene is TRBJ1-1, the V gene TRBV5-5; 8 nucleotides agree with TRBD1. The CDR3 covers 15 residues. The junction had 6 bases not matched to a gene; V was cut back by 1 base and J by 4 bases. Germline CDR1 reads SGHKS; CDR2 reads YYEKEE (reference sequence). The CDR3 region has the DNA TGTGCCAGCAGCTTGAGGACAGGGATAGCCACTGAAGCTTTCTTT. This sequence encodes CASSLRTGIATEAFF.

The chain joins TRBV25-1 to TRBJ1-3, with no clear D. Germline CDR1 reads MGHDK; CDR2 reads SYGVNS. The CDR3 spans 12 residues. The ends were cut back, 2 bases at V and 7 bases at J, with 6 bases in the middle. The CDR3 loop reads CASSETGNTIYF. The DNA of the CDR3 is TGTGCCAGCAGTGAAACCGGTAACACCATATATTTT. The full variable domain, with the rest looked up from reference TRBV25-1 and TRBJ1-3, is EADIYQTPRYLVIGTGKKITLECSQTMGHDKMYWYQQDPGMELHLIHYSYGVNSTEKGDLSSESTVSRIRTEHFPLTLESARPSHTSQYLCASSETGNTIYFGEGSWLTVV.

This chain joins TRBV29-1 and TRBJ1-1, with D unresolved. CDR1 SQVTM and CDR2 ANQGSEA come from the germline V gene. Trimming cost V 1 base and J 12 bases, with 12 bases left between them. CDR3 length: 11 amino acids. The CDR3 bases are TGCAGCGTTGAAGGGTGGCAGCGTACTTTCTTT. Encoded protein: CSVEGWQRTFF. The complete variable domain, with remaining parts taken from reference TRBV29-1 and TRBJ1-1, reads SAVISQKPSRDICQRGTSLTIQCQVDSQVTMMFWYRQQPGQSLTLIATANQGSEATYESGFVIDKFPISRPNLTFSTLTVSNMSPEDSSIYLCSVEGWQRTFFGQGTRLTVV.

V is TRBV30 and J is TRBJ1-6, with D perhaps TRBD1 (6 bases). The germline V and J ends were trimmed by 1 base and 8 bases, with 9 bases remaining between them. The CDR3 totals 13 residues. Per germline, CDR1 GTSNPN and CDR2 SVGIG (reference sequence). CDR3 in DNA: TGTGCCTGGAGTGCCAACAGGGATTCACCCCTCCACTTT. It codes for CAWSANRDSPLHF. The variable domain in full, with the rest retrieved from reference TRBV30 and TRBJ1-6, is SQTIHQWPATLVQPVGSPLSLECTVEGTSNPNLYWYRQAAGRGLQLLFYSVGIGQISSEVPQNLSASRPQDRQFILSSKKLLLSDSGFYLCAWSANRDSPLHFGNGTRLTVT.

The rearrangement uses TRBV3-1 (or the pseudogene TRBV3-2) and TRBJ1-2; tentatively, D is TRBD1 (5 bases). The CDR3 covers 13 residues. Germline V lookup: CDR1 LGHDT, CDR2 YNNKEL (reference sequence). Trimming removed 3 bases at V and 8 bases at J, with 13 bases between. The CDR3 region has the DNA TGTGCCAGCAGCCAGGAGCAGCGGGGGGGCTACACCTTC. Translation gives CASSQEQRGGYTF.